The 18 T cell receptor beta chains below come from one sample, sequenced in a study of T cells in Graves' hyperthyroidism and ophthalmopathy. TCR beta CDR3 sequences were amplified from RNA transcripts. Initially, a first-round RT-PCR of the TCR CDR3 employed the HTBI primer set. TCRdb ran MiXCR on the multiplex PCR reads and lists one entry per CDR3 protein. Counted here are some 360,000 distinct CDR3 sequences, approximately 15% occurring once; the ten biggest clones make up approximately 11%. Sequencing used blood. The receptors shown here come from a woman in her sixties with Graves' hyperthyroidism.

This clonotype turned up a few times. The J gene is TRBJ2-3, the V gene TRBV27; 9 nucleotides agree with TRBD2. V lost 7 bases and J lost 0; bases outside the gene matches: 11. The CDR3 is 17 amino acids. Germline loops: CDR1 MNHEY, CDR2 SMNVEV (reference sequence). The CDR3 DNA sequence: TGTGCCAGCAAGGTCCTAGCGGGGTACCTTAGCACAGATACGCAGTATTTT. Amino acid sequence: CASKVLAGYLSTDTQYF.

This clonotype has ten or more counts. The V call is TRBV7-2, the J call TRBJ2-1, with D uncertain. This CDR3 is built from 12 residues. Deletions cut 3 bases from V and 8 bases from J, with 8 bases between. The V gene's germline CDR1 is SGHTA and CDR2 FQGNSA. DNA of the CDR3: TGTGCCAGCAGCTTTCTGGAGTATGAGCAGTTCTTC. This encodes CASSFLEYEQFF.

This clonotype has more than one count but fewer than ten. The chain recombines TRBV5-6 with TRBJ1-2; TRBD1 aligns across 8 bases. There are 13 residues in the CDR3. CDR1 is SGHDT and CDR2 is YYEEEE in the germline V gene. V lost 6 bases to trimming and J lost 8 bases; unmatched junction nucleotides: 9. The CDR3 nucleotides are TGTGCCAGCATGCAGGGGGCACTTGGAGGCTACACCTTC. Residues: CASMQGALGGYTF.

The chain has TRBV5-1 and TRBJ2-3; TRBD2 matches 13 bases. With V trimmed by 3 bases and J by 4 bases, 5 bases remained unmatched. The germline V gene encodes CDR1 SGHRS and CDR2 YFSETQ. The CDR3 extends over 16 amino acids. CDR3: CASSSGLAGLSDTQYF. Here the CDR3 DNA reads TGCGCCAGCAGCTCGGGACTAGCGGGATTGTCAGATACGCAGTATTTT.

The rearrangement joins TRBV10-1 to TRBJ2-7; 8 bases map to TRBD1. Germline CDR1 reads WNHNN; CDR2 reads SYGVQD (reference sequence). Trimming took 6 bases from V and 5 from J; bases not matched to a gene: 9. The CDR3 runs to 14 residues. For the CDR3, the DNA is TGCGCCAGCAGCCCCAGGACAGGGAACCACGAGCAGTACTTC. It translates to CASSPRTGNHEQYF.

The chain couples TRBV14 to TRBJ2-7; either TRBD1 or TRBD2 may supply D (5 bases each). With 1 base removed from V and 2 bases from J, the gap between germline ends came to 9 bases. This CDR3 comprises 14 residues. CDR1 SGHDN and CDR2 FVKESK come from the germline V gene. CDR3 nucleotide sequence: TGTGCCAGCAGCCAAGGTCCGGGGCCCTACGAGCAGTACTTC. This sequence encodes CASSQGPGPYEQYF.

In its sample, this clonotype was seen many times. Written as DNA, the CDR3 is TGTGCCACCAGTGGCAGCCGGAGGCAGGTCTCCTACAATGAGCAGTTCTTC. Encoded protein: CATSGSRRQVSYNEQFF. The gene calls are TRBV24-1 and TRBJ2-1, with a possible D match to TRBD2 (5 bases). Germline CDR1 reads KGHDR; CDR2 reads SFDVKD. This CDR3 region has 17 residues. Between the trimmed V and J ends, which lost 5 bases and 0 bases, there was a span of 16 bases.

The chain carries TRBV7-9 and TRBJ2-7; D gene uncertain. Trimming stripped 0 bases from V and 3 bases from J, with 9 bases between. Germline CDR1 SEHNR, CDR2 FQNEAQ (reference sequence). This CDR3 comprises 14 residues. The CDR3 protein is CASSLAPANYEQYF. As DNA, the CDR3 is TGTGCCAGCAGCTTAGCTCCGGCGAACTACGAGCAGTACTTC.

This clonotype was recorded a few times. The CDR3 loop is CASSSLGSTGELFF. In DNA, the CDR3 is TGTGCCAGCAGCTCACTCGGCTCCACCGGGGAGCTGTTTTTT. The rearrangement uses TRBV9 and TRBJ2-2; the D is unclear. Germline CDR1 SGDLS, CDR2 YYNGEE. The CDR3 consists of 14 residues. Trimming shortened V by 4 bases and J by 4 bases, and 11 bases separated the two germline ends.

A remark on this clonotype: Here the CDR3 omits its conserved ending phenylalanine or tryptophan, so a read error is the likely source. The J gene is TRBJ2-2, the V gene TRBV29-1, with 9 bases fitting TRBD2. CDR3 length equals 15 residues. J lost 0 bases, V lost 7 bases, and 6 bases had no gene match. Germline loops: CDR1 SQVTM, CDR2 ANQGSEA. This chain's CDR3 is CSAGLAPANTGELFS. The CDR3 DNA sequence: TGCAGCGCTGGACTAGCGCCTGCGAACACCGGGGAGCTGTTTTCT.

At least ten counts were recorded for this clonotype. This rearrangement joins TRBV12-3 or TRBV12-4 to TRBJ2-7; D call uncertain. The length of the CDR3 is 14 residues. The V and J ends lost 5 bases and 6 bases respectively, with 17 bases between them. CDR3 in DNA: TGTGCCAGCAGTCTCCGTCTTAGTGGGGTCGAGCAGTACTTC. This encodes CASSLRLSGVEQYF.

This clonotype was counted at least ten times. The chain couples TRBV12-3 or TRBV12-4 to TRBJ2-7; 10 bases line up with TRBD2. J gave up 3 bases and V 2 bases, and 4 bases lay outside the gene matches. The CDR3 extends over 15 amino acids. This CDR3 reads CASSLMVAGGYEQYF. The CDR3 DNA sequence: TGTGCCAGCAGTTTAATGGTAGCGGGAGGCTACGAGCAGTACTTC.

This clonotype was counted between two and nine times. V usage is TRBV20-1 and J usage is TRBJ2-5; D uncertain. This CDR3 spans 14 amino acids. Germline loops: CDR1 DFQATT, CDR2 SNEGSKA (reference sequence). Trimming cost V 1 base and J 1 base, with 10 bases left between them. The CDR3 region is CSARGLWAQETQYF. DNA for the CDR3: TGCAGTGCTAGAGGGCTGTGGGCCCAAGAGACCCAGTACTTC.

The DNA of the CDR3 is TGCGCCAGCAGCCTTAGGGCAGGCCTTTCCTCTGGAAACACCATATATTTT. Residues: CASSLRAGLSSGNTIYF. The rearrangement uses TRBV4-1 and TRBJ1-3; no definite D call. CDR3 size: 17 residues. The V end lost 4 bases, the J end lost 0 bases, and 16 bases lay between the germline ends. CDR1 MGHRA and CDR2 YSYEKL come from the germline V gene.

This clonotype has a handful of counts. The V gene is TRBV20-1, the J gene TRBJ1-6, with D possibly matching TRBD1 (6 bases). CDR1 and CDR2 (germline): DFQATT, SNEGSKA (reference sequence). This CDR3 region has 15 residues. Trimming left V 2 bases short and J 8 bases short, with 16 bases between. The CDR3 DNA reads TGCAGTGCTAGATCCGGAGGGGGGGCTTATTCACCCCTCCACTTT. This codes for CSARSGGGAYSPLHF.

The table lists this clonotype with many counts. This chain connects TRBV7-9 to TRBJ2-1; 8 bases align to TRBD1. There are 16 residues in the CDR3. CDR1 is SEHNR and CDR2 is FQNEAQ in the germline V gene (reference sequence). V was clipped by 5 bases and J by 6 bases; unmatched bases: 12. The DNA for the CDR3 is TGTGCCAGCAGCCCCAGGGGGCTCGGGGGTGGCAATGAGCAGTTCTTC. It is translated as CASSPRGLGGGNEQFF.

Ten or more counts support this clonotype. CDR3 sequence: CASSDASSYNEQFF. The CDR3 nucleotides are TGTGCCAGCAGCGACGCGAGCTCCTACAATGAGCAGTTCTTC. J is TRBJ2-1 and V is TRBV27; D not certain. In germline, CDR1 is MNHEY, CDR2 SMNVEV (reference sequence). This CDR3 spans 14 amino acids. V was clipped by 6 bases and J by 0 bases, with 9 bases between them.

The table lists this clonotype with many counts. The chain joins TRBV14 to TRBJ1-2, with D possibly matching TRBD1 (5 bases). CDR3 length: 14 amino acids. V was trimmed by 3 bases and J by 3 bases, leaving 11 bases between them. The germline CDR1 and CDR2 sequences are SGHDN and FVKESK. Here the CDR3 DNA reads TGTGCCAGCAGCCAGGCGGGGGATCACTATGGCTACACCTTC. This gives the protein CASSQAGDHYGYTF.